This is a list of T cell receptor beta chains from one sample in a study of control samples from healthy donors and cancer patients. The method was immunoSEQ multiplex PCR; TCRdb's version includes in-frame clones alone and lacks a portion of them. The sample includes about 410,000 clones, about nine tenths of them seen just once. Sequenced input: PBMCs. Receptors were obtained from a man in his forties with head and neck cancer. CDR3s include the opening cysteine and the closing phenylalanine or tryptophan. The D gene is left open where the match is weak. For some rows the clone size is stated as once, few or many, or as a class when expanded; others skip it.

J: TRBJ2-3; V: TRBV6-6; size: .; D: TRBD2; DNA: TGTGCCAGCAGTTACTCGCAGCGGGAGGAAGTAGATACGCAGTATTTT; CDR3: CASSYSQREEVDTQYF
J: TRBJ1-4; V: TRBV5-1; size: .; D: .; DNA: TGCGCCAGCAGCGCGGGGGATGGAACTAATGAAAAACTGTTTTTT; CDR3: CASSAGDGTNEKLFF
J: TRBJ1-5; V: TRBV30; size: .; D: .; DNA: TGTGCCTGGGGGTCTTTTGAGGATGACAATCAGCCCCAGCATTTT; CDR3: CAWGSFEDDNQPQHF
J: TRBJ2-7; V: TRBV6-2/TRBV6-3; size: .; D: .; DNA: TGTGCCAGCACCCCAATAGATTTCAACGAGCAGTACTTC; CDR3: CASTPIDFNEQYF
J: TRBJ2-7; V: TRBV9; size: .; D: .; DNA: TGTGCCAGCAGCGTAGCGCCCGGGGCAGACTACGAGCAGTACTTC; CDR3: CASSVAPGADYEQYF
J: TRBJ1-5; V: TRBV4-3; size: .; D: TRBD1; DNA: TGCGCCAGCAGCCACCAGACAGGGACCCATCAGCCCCAGCATTTT; CDR3: CASSHQTGTHQPQHF
J: TRBJ2-5; V: TRBV3-1/TRBV3-2; size: .; D: .; DNA: TGTGCCAGCAGCCAAAGGGGGCAAGAGACCCAGTACTTC; CDR3: CASSQRGQETQYF
J: TRBJ1-2; V: TRBV27; size: .; D: .; DNA: TGTGCCAGCAGCTCTGGGGGTGGGGGCTATGGCTACACCTTC; CDR3: CASSSGGGGYGYTF
J: TRBJ2-5; V: TRBV6-1; size: .; D: .; DNA: TGTGCCAGCAGTGAGGCCGGTGGTCTCGTCGAGACCCAGTACTTC; CDR3: CASSEAGGLVETQYF
J: TRBJ1-4; V: TRBV30; size: .; D: .; DNA: TGTGCCTGGAGTGTACGGGGAGATGAAAAACTGTTTTTT; CDR3: CAWSVRGDEKLFF
J: TRBJ1-5; V: TRBV6-2/TRBV6-3; size: .; D: .; DNA: TGTGCCAGCAGTTACTGGGCAGCCTCAAATCAGCCCCAGCATTTT; CDR3: CASSYWAASNQPQHF
J: TRBJ2-7; V: TRBV5-3; size: .; D: .; DNA: TGTGCCAGAAGCTTGGTGGGGCCCCCGGGGGCCTCCTACGAGCAGTACTTC; CDR3: CARSLVGPPGASYEQYF
J: TRBJ2-1; V: TRBV28; size: few; D: .; DNA: TGTGCCAGCAGCACTCCCTGGACAGGGACACTAATGAAAACTAGCGGGAATGAGCAGTTCTTC; CDR3: CASSTPWTGTLMKTSGNEQFF
J: TRBJ2-2; V: TRBV5-5; size: .; D: TRBD1; DNA: TGTGCCAGCAGCCCCAGGGACAGGATGAACACCGGGGAGCTGTTTTTT; CDR3: CASSPRDRMNTGELFF
J: TRBJ2-7; V: TRBV7-8; size: .; D: .; DNA: TGTGCCAGCAGCTTAGGAGGCGGAGGGGCCTACTACGAGCAGTACTTC; CDR3: CASSLGGGGAYYEQYF
J: TRBJ1-6; V: TRBV15; size: .; D: .; DNA: TGTGCCACCAGCAGATGGACAGAAAGCTATAATTCACCCCTCCACTTT; CDR3: CATSRWTESYNSPLHF
J: TRBJ2-6; V: TRBV7-7; size: .; D: .; DNA: TGTGCTAGCAGTCCCGGGACCCAGGCTGCCAACGTCCTGACTTTC; CDR3: CASSPGTQAANVLTF
J: TRBJ1-4; V: TRBV19; size: .; D: .; DNA: TGTGCCAGTACCTCCGGGGGGGCGCTTAATGAAAAACTGTTTTTT; CDR3: CASTSGGALNEKLFF
J: TRBJ2-4; V: TRBV27; size: once; D: TRBD2; DNA: TGTGCCAGCAGCCCCCCGGGGCCGGGACTAACCAGTCCGGGCATTCAGTACTTC; CDR3: CASSPPGPGLTSPGIQYF
J: TRBJ2-3; V: TRBV9; size: .; D: .; DNA: TGTGCCAGCAGCAGCACAGATACGCAGTATTTT; CDR3: CASSSTDTQYF
J: TRBJ2-5; V: TRBV19; size: .; D: .; DNA: TGTGCCAGTAGTCCCCGAGGTGGAGAGACCCAGTACTTC; CDR3: CASSPRGGETQYF
J: TRBJ2-7; V: TRBV27; size: .; D: .; DNA: TGTGCCAGCAGTTTAGAGGAAGGAGACTACGAGCAGTACTTC; CDR3: CASSLEEGDYEQYF
J: TRBJ1-4; V: TRBV29-1; size: .; D: TRBD1; DNA: TGCAGCGTTCAGGGGGGAGAGCAAAAACTGTTTTTT; CDR3: CSVQGGEQKLFF
J: TRBJ2-7; V: TRBV28; size: .; D: .; DNA: TGTGCCAGCAGTTCGCGGGCGGTTTATTACGAGCAGTACTTC; CDR3: CASSSRAVYYEQYF
J: TRBJ2-1; V: TRBV24-1; size: .; D: .; DNA: TGTGCCACCAGCCCCCGGGCGGGAACGGGCAATGAGCAGTTCTTC; CDR3: CATSPRAGTGNEQFF
J: TRBJ1-5; V: TRBV7-8; size: .; D: TRBD1; DNA: TGTGCCAGCAGCCGAGGGGGCCCTTCCTTTAGCAATCAGCCCCAGCATTTT; CDR3: CASSRGGPSFSNQPQHF
J: TRBJ1-4; V: TRBV27; size: .; D: .; DNA: TGTGCCAGCAGTTACGGGGGGAAGGAAAAACTGTTTTTT; CDR3: CASSYGGKEKLFF
J: TRBJ2-1; V: TRBV7-9; size: .; D: TRBD1; DNA: TGTGCCAGCAGCAGCCCACGGACAGGGTTATCCTACAATGAGCAGTTCTTC; CDR3: CASSSPRTGLSYNEQFF
J: TRBJ1-1; V: TRBV30; size: .; D: TRBD1; DNA: TGTGCCTGGAGTGCAACCGGGACAGGGCATTATCCTGAAGCTTTCTTT; CDR3: CAWSATGTGHYPEAFF
J: TRBJ1-2; V: TRBV28; size: .; D: .; DNA: TGTGCCAGCAGTTTTTCCGGTGGCGAGGGCTACACCTTC; CDR3: CASSFSGGEGYTF
J: TRBJ2-5; V: TRBV7-2; size: once; D: TRBD1; DNA: TGTGCCAGCAGCACCCGACAGGGTCGGGAGACCCAGTACTTC; CDR3: CASSTRQGRETQYF
J: TRBJ2-7; V: TRBV19; size: .; D: .; DNA: TGTGCCAGTAGTATATTCGCCGGGACACGGCTCGAGCAGTACTTC; CDR3: CASSIFAGTRLEQYF
J: TRBJ1-3; V: TRBV7-2; size: .; D: .; DNA: TGTGCCAGCAGCACCTCTCTAGTGAACGGCCCTAATGGAAACACCATATATTTT; CDR3: CASSTSLVNGPNGNTIYF
J: TRBJ1-2; V: TRBV5-1; size: .; D: .; DNA: TGCGCCAGCAGCTTGGACGGACTGAACTATGGCTACACCTTC; CDR3: CASSLDGLNYGYTF
J: TRBJ2-7; V: TRBV29-1; size: .; D: TRBD2; DNA: TGCAGCGTTGGCCTGGGGTTAGCGGGGGGTGACGAGCAGTACTTC; CDR3: CSVGLGLAGGDEQYF
J: TRBJ2-5; V: TRBV7-3; size: .; D: .; DNA: TGTGCCAGCAGCTTAAATCCCTCGCAAGAGACCCAGTACTTC; CDR3: CASSLNPSQETQYF
J: TRBJ2-5; V: TRBV28; size: .; D: TRBD2; DNA: TGTGCCAGCATCCGGGGGGGACAAGTCGGCCTAGAGACCCAGTACTTC; CDR3: CASIRGGQVGLETQYF
J: TRBJ2-2; V: TRBV5-1; size: .; D: .; DNA: TGCGCCAGCAGCTTGAGTTTCGCGAACACCGGGGAGCTGTTTTTT; CDR3: CASSLSFANTGELFF
J: TRBJ1-4; V: TRBV5-5; size: .; D: TRBD1; DNA: TGTGCCAGCAGCTCCCTAGGGGGCTCTAATGAAAAACTGTTTTTT; CDR3: CASSSLGGSNEKLFF
J: TRBJ2-5; V: TRBV9; size: .; D: TRBD2; DNA: TGTGCCAGCAGCGTAGGCCTAGCGGGGGGAGAGGTGTTCGGAGAGACCCAGTACTTC; CDR3: CASSVGLAGGEVFGETQYF
J: TRBJ2-1; V: TRBV27; size: once; D: TRBD2; DNA: TGTGCCAGCAGTCCACAGGGGACTAGCGGGAGGGTTTCCAACAATGAGCAGTTCTTC; CDR3: CASSPQGTSGRVSNNEQFF
J: TRBJ1-4; V: TRBV24-1; size: .; D: .; DNA: TGTGCCATTAACAGGCTTAATGAAAAACTGTTTTTT; CDR3: CAINRLNEKLFF
J: TRBJ2-7; V: TRBV30; size: .; D: .; DNA: TGTGCCTGGAGTTCCCGCTACGAGCAGTACTTC; CDR3: CAWSSRYEQYF
J: TRBJ2-4; V: TRBV30; size: .; D: .; DNA: TGTGCCTGGAGTGTACTAGCAGGGGCGGGAAACATTCAGTACTTC; CDR3: CAWSVLAGAGNIQYF
J: TRBJ1-1; V: TRBV5-4; size: .; D: .; DNA: TGTGCCAGCAGCTTGGTGGGGGCCGACACTGAAGCTTTCTTT; CDR3: CASSLVGADTEAFF
J: TRBJ1-6; V: TRBV28; size: .; D: .; DNA: TGTGCCAGCAGTTTTGGGGCCCGGGGCTATAATTCACCCCTCCACTTT; CDR3: CASSFGARGYNSPLHF
J: TRBJ2-5; V: TRBV6-2/TRBV6-3; size: .; D: .; DNA: TGTGCCAGCAGTCCCCTTGCGGGCTTGGACTATTCGGAGACCCAGTACTTC; CDR3: CASSPLAGLDYSETQYF
J: TRBJ2-1; V: TRBV12-5; size: .; D: .; DNA: TGTGCTAGTGGTTTCGCGAGGAATGAGCAGTTCTTC; CDR3: CASGFARNEQFF
J: TRBJ2-7; V: TRBV11-2; size: .; D: .; DNA: TGTGCCAGCAGTACAACTTACTCCTACGAGCAGTACTTC; CDR3: CASSTTYSYEQYF
J: TRBJ2-7; V: TRBV9; size: .; D: .; DNA: TGTGCCAGCAGCGTAGCCACAGGTGCGACCTACGAGCAGTACTTC; CDR3: CASSVATGATYEQYF
J: TRBJ2-2; V: TRBV2; size: .; D: TRBD1; DNA: TGTGCCAGCAGGCGTGACAGGGTGGGCACCGGGGAGCTGTTTTTT; CDR3: CASRRDRVGTGELFF
J: TRBJ2-3; V: TRBV21-1; size: .; D: .; DNA: TGTGCCAGCAGCAAAGCCGGGACCACAGATACGCAGTATTTT; CDR3: CASSKAGTTDTQYF
J: TRBJ2-7; V: TRBV7-2; size: .; D: TRBD2; DNA: TGTGCCAGCAGCTTACAAGAAGGGGACTACTCCTACGAGCAGTACTTC; CDR3: CASSLQEGDYSYEQYF
J: TRBJ2-7; V: TRBV5-1; size: once; D: TRBD2; DNA: TGCGCCAGCAGCTACCTAGCGGGAGGGCCCTACGAGCAGTACTTC; CDR3: CASSYLAGGPYEQYF
J: TRBJ1-2; V: TRBV2; size: .; D: .; DNA: TGTGCCAGCAGTGACGGTAAACTCTATGGCTACACCTTC; CDR3: CASSDGKLYGYTF
J: TRBJ1-1; V: TRBV7-2; size: .; D: .; DNA: TGTGCCAGCAGCGCGAGTAACACTGAAGCTTTCTTT; CDR3: CASSASNTEAFF
J: TRBJ1-3; V: TRBV25-1; size: few; D: TRBD1; DNA: TGTGCCAGCAGTGACGACAGGGGGAGGTCTGGAAACACCATATATTTT; CDR3: CASSDDRGRSGNTIYF